This TCR beta chain was obtained from a study of blood T cell repertoires in COVID-19. TCRdb's table, derived via immunoSEQ multiplex PCR, lists solely in-frame clones and lacks some. This sample yields about 220,000 clones, of which around 90% are seen a single time; less than 15% belongs to the top ten. The CDR3 is 12 residues long. Trimming left V 4 bases short and J 4 bases short, with 7 bases between. Sequenced material: PBMCs or T cells enriched from blood (not recorded which). This sequence originates from a young man who had been exposed to COVID-19. The chain recombines TRBV12-3 or TRBV12-4 with TRBJ1-2; D ambiguous. The CDR3 spells CASSSTVYGYTF. As DNA, the CDR3 is TGTGCCAGCAGTTCCACGGTCTATGGCTACACCTTC.